The 17 T cell receptor beta chains below were found in one sample sequenced in a study of shared clonotypes between healthy human individuals. CD45RO-negative, CCR7-positively selected cells formed the naive CD8 fraction, excluding terminally differentiated effector memory CD45RA+ cells. Method: immunoSEQ multiplex PCR; TCRdb's copy keeps in-frame clones and lacks some. Among around 1,900,000 clones, roughly 93% were seen once, and the ten largest hold over 1.5%. Sequencing used naive CD8+ T cells from PBMCs. The receptors shown here come from a young man in good health. Some clones in this sample may be carry-over from other donors' samples.

The chain links TRBV5-1 to TRBJ2-7, with D possibly being TRBD2 (6 bases). Trimming took 1 base from V and 4 from J, leaving 9 bases between them. The CDR3 spans 13 residues. Germline CDR1 SGHRS, CDR2 YFSETQ. The CDR3 nucleotides are TGCGCCAGCAGCTTGACGGGGGAGTACGAGCAGTACTTC. Translated: CASSLTGEYEQYF.

The chain uses TRBV19 and TRBJ1-1; 10 bases agree with TRBD1. Germline loops: CDR1 LNHDA, CDR2 SQIVND (reference sequence). The J segment lost 5 bases and the V segment lost 6 bases, leaving 6 bases of the junction unmatched. This CDR3 has 14 amino acids. The DNA for the CDR3 is TGTGCCAGTAGAACCGACAGGGGGCAAACTGAAGCTTTCTTT. Its protein is CASRTDRGQTEAFF.

The rearrangement uses TRBV27 and TRBJ2-7; tentatively, D is TRBD1 (5 bases). The length of the CDR3 is 14 residues. CDR1 MNHEY and CDR2 SMNVEV come from the germline V gene (reference sequence). Deletions cut 5 bases from V and 0 bases from J, with 11 bases between. CDR3 DNA: TGTGCCAGCAGTACAGGTCGATCCTCCTACGAGCAGTACTTC. Its protein product is CASSTGRSSYEQYF.

The rearrangement joins TRBV7-2 to TRBJ2-1; 11 bases agree with TRBD2. The junction had 13 bases not matched to a gene; V was cut back by 4 bases and J by 8 bases. The CDR3 contains 17 residues. Per the germline V gene, CDR1 is SGHTA and CDR2 is FQGNSA. Written as DNA, the CDR3 is TGTGCCAGCAGCTGGGGACTAGCGGCAAGAGCGAGCGATGAGCAGTTCTTC. Its protein product is CASSWGLAARASDEQFF.

This chain connects TRBV7-9 to TRBJ2-1; D may match TRBD1 or TRBD2 (5 bases each). Trimming cost V 5 bases and J 2 bases, with 10 bases left between them. CDR3 length equals 14 residues. Germline CDR1 reads SEHNR; CDR2 reads FQNEAQ (reference sequence). The CDR3 DNA is TGTGCCAGCAGCCTAGGGACCCCCTACAATGAGCAGTTCTTC. Protein: CASSLGTPYNEQFF.

The genes are TRBV7-3 and TRBJ2-1; 10 nucleotides match TRBD1. The CDR3 consists of 17 residues. The V gene's germline CDR1 is SGHTA and CDR2 FQGTGA. V shed 1 base, J shed 6 bases, and the junction held 9 bases outside the gene matches. The CDR3: CASSLRSGDRGSNEQFF. DNA of the CDR3: TGTGCCAGCAGCTTAAGGTCCGGGGACAGGGGTTCCAATGAGCAGTTCTTC.

V usage is TRBV7-8 and J usage is TRBJ2-1; no definite D call. The CDR3 consists of 16 residues. CDR1 and CDR2 (germline): SGHVS, FQNEAQ. Trimming pared 4 bases from V and 0 bases from J, leaving 13 bases between. This CDR3 reads CASSSPRANSYNEQFF. The CDR3 DNA reads as TGTGCCAGCAGCTCCCCCCGCGCTAACTCCTACAATGAGCAGTTCTTC.

The chain couples TRBV19 to TRBJ1-5; 9 bases are shared with TRBD1. J lost 6 bases, V lost 6 bases, and 9 bases had no gene match. The CDR3 is 15 residues long. CDR1 LNHDA and CDR2 SQIVND come from the germline V gene (reference sequence). CDR3 sequence reads: CASRERGTGLQPQHF. CDR3 nucleotide sequence: TGTGCCAGTAGGGAGCGCGGGACAGGGCTTCAGCCCCAGCATTTT.

This chain uses TRBV10-3 with TRBJ2-1; D is uncertain. Trimming left V 3 bases short and J 0 bases short, with 12 bases between. Per germline, CDR1 ENHRY and CDR2 SYGVKD. The CDR3 has 16 residues. The CDR3 here is CAISDSYWSSYNEQFF. CDR3 in DNA: TGTGCCATCAGTGATTCCTACTGGAGCTCCTACAATGAGCAGTTCTTC.

The rearrangement joins TRBV5-1 to TRBJ2-7, with 11 bases fitting TRBD2. With 3 bases clipped from V and 3 bases from J, the junction kept 8 bases outside the gene matches. Germline V lookup: CDR1 SGHRS, CDR2 YFSETQ. There are 16 residues in the CDR3. Here the CDR3 DNA reads TGCGCCAGCAGCTGGTTCCGGACTAGCGGGTTCTACGAGCAGTACTTC. Encoded protein: CASSWFRTSGFYEQYF.

The chain recombines TRBV30 with TRBJ2-2; tentatively, D is TRBD1 or TRBD2 (5 bases each). CDR1 is GTSNPN and CDR2 is SVGIG in the germline V gene (reference sequence). The V and J ends lost 4 bases and 4 bases respectively, with 10 bases between them. The CDR3 has 13 residues. Here the CDR3 reads CAWNWDVTGELFF. CDR3 DNA: TGTGCCTGGAATTGGGACGTCACCGGGGAGCTGTTTTTT.

Worth noting for this clone: The same CDR3 is also encoded by other DNA sequences in this sample. This sequence joins TRBV27 and TRBJ2-7, with D unresolved. The V end lost 5 bases, the J end lost 3 bases, and 8 bases lay between the germline ends. CDR1 and CDR2 from the germline V gene are MNHEY and SMNVEV (reference sequence). The CDR3 totals 12 residues. The CDR3 nucleotides read TGTGCCAGCAGTCCAACCGGCTACGAGCAGTACTTC. Its translation: CASSPTGYEQYF.

About this clone itself: The same CDR3 arises from other DNA sequences in this sample as well. The chain has TRBV9 and TRBJ2-1, with D uncertain. This CDR3 comprises 15 residues. Deletions cut 0 bases from V and 0 bases from J, with 7 bases between. Germline V lookup: CDR1 SGDLS, CDR2 YYNGEE. CDR3 region: CASSVDLSSYNEQFF. CDR3 DNA: TGTGCCAGCAGCGTAGATCTGAGCTCCTACAATGAGCAGTTCTTC.

This chain joins TRBV11-3 and TRBJ2-1; 16 positions match TRBD2. Germline V lookup: CDR1 SGHNT, CDR2 YENEEA. The CDR3 loop spans 19 amino acids. The V gene end was trimmed by 4 bases and the J gene end by 6 bases; junction bases not matched to a gene: 12. CDR3 residues: CASSSTPGTSGRAPNEQFF. For the CDR3, the DNA is TGTGCCAGCAGCTCAACCCCCGGGACTAGCGGGAGGGCCCCCAATGAGCAGTTCTTC.

The V call is TRBV7-2, the J call TRBJ1-5; no reliable D call. The CDR3 length is 16 residues. Germline lookup yields CDR1 SGHTA and CDR2 FQGNSA. V was shortened by 1 base and J by 5 bases, with 15 bases between the two germline ends. CDR3 nucleotides: TGTGCCAGCAGCTTAGTGAGGGAAGGAAACCATCAGCCCCAGCATTTT. Encoded protein: CASSLVREGNHQPQHF.

The chain couples TRBV28 to TRBJ1-1, with D tentatively TRBD1 (5 bases). CDR1 and CDR2 from the germline V gene are MDHEN and SYDVKM. This CDR3 region has 15 residues. The germline V and J ends were trimmed by 7 bases and 5 bases, with 20 bases remaining between them. Here the CDR3 reads CASIPQGVRNTEAFF. For the CDR3, the DNA is TGTGCCAGCATACCTCAAGGGGTAAGAAATACTGAAGCTTTCTTT.

V usage is TRBV4-1 and J usage is TRBJ2-7; D may be TRBD1 (7 bases). Deletions cut 1 base from V and 0 bases from J, with 19 bases between. The CDR3 spans 18 residues. The V gene's germline CDR1 is MGHRA and CDR2 YSYEKL. CDR3 nucleotides: TGCGCCAGCAGCCAAGGATCCCGCGCGGGACAGCTCTCCTACGAGCAGTACTTC. As protein: CASSQGSRAGQLSYEQYF.